A selection of T cell receptor beta chains follows, all from one sample in a study of glioma-infiltrating T cells after dendritic cell vaccination. The table came from immunoSEQ multiplex PCR; TCRdb's copy has only in-frame clones and leaves some out. The sample includes about 73,000 clones, around 79% seen only once; the top ten take about 2%. This specimen was blood, taken before dendritic cell vaccination. Every receptor here comes from a human donor with glioblastoma. CDR3s include the opening cysteine and the closing phenylalanine or tryptophan. The D gene is left open where the match is weak. Size tells how often a clone was seen (once, few, many) or the class of an expanded clone, and some rows leave it out.

v_gene: TRBV14; d_gene: TRBD1; abundance: NA; j_gene: TRBJ1-3; CDR3aa: CASSLENRGWRNTIYF; CDR3nt: TGTGCCAGCAGCCTTGAAAACAGGGGATGGAGAAACACCATATATTTT
v_gene: TRBV2; d_gene: TRBD1; abundance: NA; j_gene: TRBJ1-2; CDR3aa: CARGIQGLTF; CDR3nt: TGTGCCAGGGGGATACAGGGGCTCACCTTC
v_gene: TRBV19; d_gene: TRBD2; abundance: NA; j_gene: TRBJ2-2; CDR3aa: CASSEQAGGPTGELFF; CDR3nt: TGTGCCAGTAGTGAACAAGCGGGGGGGCCGACCGGGGAGCTGTTTTTT
v_gene: TRBV2; d_gene: TRBD1; abundance: NA; j_gene: TRBJ1-6; CDR3aa: CASSSIRDSNSPLHF; CDR3nt: TGTGCCAGCAGTTCAATACGGGACAGTAATTCACCCCTCCACTTT
v_gene: TRBV20-1; d_gene: NA; abundance: few; j_gene: TRBJ2-5; CDR3aa: CSARTKETQYF; CDR3nt: TGCAGTGCTAGAACAAAAGAGACCCAGTACTTC
v_gene: TRBV11-3; d_gene: NA; abundance: NA; j_gene: TRBJ2-1; CDR3aa: CASSLERIGSSYNEQFF; CDR3nt: TGTGCCAGCAGCTTAGAGCGGATCGGGAGCTCCTACAATGAGCAGTTCTTC
v_gene: TRBV4-1; d_gene: TRBD1; abundance: NA; j_gene: TRBJ1-3; CDR3aa: CASSRTTPGQGATHHAGNTIYF; CDR3nt: TGCGCCAGCAGCCGCACTACACCGGGACAGGGGGCTACACACCACGCGGGGAACACCATATATTTT
v_gene: TRBV7-9; d_gene: TRBD1; abundance: NA; j_gene: TRBJ1-5; CDR3aa: CASSSRDRGPNQPQHF; CDR3nt: TGTGCCAGCAGCTCCCGGGACAGGGGGCCGAATCAGCCCCAGCATTTT
v_gene: TRBV5-6; d_gene: NA; abundance: once; j_gene: TRBJ2-1; CDR3aa: CASSLTGGRNEQFF; CDR3nt: TGTGCCAGCAGCTTGACAGGCGGAAGGAATGAGCAGTTCTTC
v_gene: TRBV7-7; d_gene: NA; abundance: NA; j_gene: TRBJ2-1; CDR3aa: CASSLTREVAYNEQFF; CDR3nt: TGTGCCAGCAGCTTAACCAGGGAAGTTGCCTACAATGAGCAGTTCTTC
v_gene: TRBV28; d_gene: TRBD1; abundance: NA; j_gene: TRBJ1-2; CDR3aa: CASRTGTGNYGYTF; CDR3nt: TGTGCCAGCAGGACCGGGACAGGAAACTATGGCTACACCTTC
v_gene: TRBV11-2; d_gene: NA; abundance: NA; j_gene: TRBJ2-1; CDR3aa: CASSQLTGEQFF; CDR3nt: TGTGCCAGCAGCCAACTCACAGGAGAGCAGTTCTTC
v_gene: TRBV9; d_gene: TRBD2; abundance: NA; j_gene: TRBJ2-3; CDR3aa: CASSVGGLADTQYF; CDR3nt: TGTGCCAGCAGCGTAGGGGGACTAGCAGATACGCAGTATTTT
v_gene: TRBV27; d_gene: NA; abundance: NA; j_gene: TRBJ2-2; CDR3aa: CASRRGRVGELFF; CDR3nt: TGTGCCAGCAGAAGGGGGAGGGTCGGGGAGCTGTTTTTT
v_gene: TRBV2; d_gene: NA; abundance: NA; j_gene: TRBJ1-1; CDR3aa: CASSGGENTEAFF; CDR3nt: TGTGCCAGCAGTGGCGGAGAGAACACTGAAGCTTTCTTT
v_gene: TRBV4-1; d_gene: NA; abundance: NA; j_gene: TRBJ2-1; CDR3aa: CASNEEGSSYNEQFF; CDR3nt: TGCGCCAGCAACGAGGAAGGCAGCTCCTACAATGAGCAGTTCTTC
v_gene: TRBV7-2; d_gene: NA; abundance: NA; j_gene: TRBJ2-5; CDR3aa: CASSLVSQETQYF; CDR3nt: TGTGCCAGCAGCTTAGTCAGCCAAGAGACCCAGTACTTC
v_gene: TRBV29-1; d_gene: NA; abundance: NA; j_gene: TRBJ1-1; CDR3aa: CSVEKSNSEAFF; CDR3nt: TGCAGCGTTGAGAAGAGCAACTCTGAAGCTTTCTTT
v_gene: TRBV19; d_gene: TRBD1; abundance: NA; j_gene: TRBJ1-5; CDR3aa: CASSIFEGTVRISNQPQHF; CDR3nt: TGTGCCAGTAGTATATTCGAAGGGACAGTACGAATCTCCAATCAGCCCCAGCATTTT
v_gene: TRBV5-1; d_gene: NA; abundance: NA; j_gene: TRBJ2-5; CDR3aa: CASGAQETQYF; CDR3nt: TGCGCCAGCGGGGCACAAGAGACCCAGTACTTC
v_gene: TRBV5-6; d_gene: NA; abundance: NA; j_gene: TRBJ1-1; CDR3aa: CASSRVGGDITEAFF; CDR3nt: TGTGCCAGCAGCCGGGTTGGGGGGGATATAACTGAAGCTTTCTTT
v_gene: TRBV18; d_gene: NA; abundance: NA; j_gene: TRBJ2-5; CDR3aa: CASSPLTAPEETQYF; CDR3nt: TGTGCCAGCTCACCACTTACCGCCCCGGAGGAGACCCAGTACTTC